Listed here are 8 T cell receptor beta chains from one sample, sequenced in a study of blood T cell repertoires in COVID-19. Using immunoSEQ multiplex PCR, the repertoire was profiled, and TCRdb retains in-frame clones only, with some absent. The data show around 200,000 clones, with 80% to 90% seen just once and 3% to 4% held by the top ten. Sequences were obtained from peripheral blood. Receptors were obtained from a man between 60 and 75 years old with acute or convalescent COVID-19.

This clone was recorded a few times. The chain combines TRBV14 with TRBJ2-5, with D possibly being TRBD1 (5 bases). From germline, CDR1 is SGHDN and CDR2 FVKESK. The CDR3 spans 16 residues. V dropped 2 bases and J dropped 3 bases, with 16 bases sitting between them. The chain's CDR3 is CASSQYVDSLKETQYF. CDR3 sequence (DNA): TGTGCCAGCAGCCAATACGTAGACAGTCTAAAAGAGACCCAGTACTTC. The variable domain in full, completed from reference TRBV14 and TRBJ2-5, reads EAGVTQFPSHSVIEKGQTVTLRCDPISGHDNLYWYRRVMGKEIKFLLHFVKESKQDESGMPNNRFLAERTGGTYSTLKVQPAELEDSGVYFCASSQYVDSLKETQYFGPGTRLLVL.

The rearrangement uses TRBV5-1 and TRBJ2-3; no firm D call. V was clipped by 5 bases and J by 3 bases, with 13 bases between them. Germline V CDR1 and CDR2: SGHRS, YFSETQ. This CDR3 has 14 residues. This CDR3 reads CASRPQWRTDTQYF. The DNA of the CDR3 is TGCGCCAGCAGACCCCAGTGGCGGACAGATACGCAGTATTTT.

CDR3 residues: CASRGQAGTSGETQYF. DNA of the CDR3: TGTGCCAGCAGGGGCCAGGCTGGGACTAGCGGAGAGACCCAGTACTTC. The chain has TRBV7-6 and TRBJ2-5; 11 bases are shared with TRBD2. V was pared by 6 bases and J by 4 bases, with 10 bases of the junction left unmatched. The germline V gene has CDR1 SGHVS and CDR2 FNYEAQ. The CDR3 length is 16 residues.

The chain couples TRBV4-1 to TRBJ1-5; D remains ambiguous. Trimming pared 0 bases from V and 6 bases from J, leaving 12 bases between. The CDR3 loop spans 15 amino acids. Germline V CDR1 and CDR2: MGHRA, YSYEKL. The CDR3 sequence: CASSQDRESPQPQHF. The DNA for the CDR3 is TGCGCCAGCAGCCAAGATAGGGAGTCTCCTCAGCCCCAGCATTTT.

The rearrangement links TRBV27 to TRBJ2-7; 8 bases line up with TRBD1. V trimming: 6 bases; J trimming: 5 bases; junction bases outside the gene matches: 6. Germline V lookup: CDR1 MNHEY, CDR2 SMNVEV (reference sequence). The CDR3 contains 13 residues. CDR3 residues: CASRPWTGNEQYF. The DNA for the CDR3 is TGTGCCAGCAGACCTTGGACAGGGAACGAGCAGTACTTC.

The sample holds a few counts of this clone. The chain recombines TRBV3-1 (or the pseudogene TRBV3-2) with TRBJ1-5, with D perhaps matching TRBD1 (6 bases). V lost 3 bases and J 2 bases, leaving 8 bases between the germline ends. Germline V gene lookup returns CDR1 LGHDT and CDR2 YNNKEL (reference sequence). This CDR3 is 14 amino acids long. CDR3 DNA sequence: TGTGCCAGCAGCCACGCAGGGGGCAATCAGCCCCAGCATTTT. Amino acid sequence: CASSHAGGNQPQHF.

This clone was detected a few times. The chain couples TRBV3-1 (or the pseudogene TRBV3-2) to TRBJ1-2; tentative D call: TRBD1 (5 bases). CDR1 LGHDT and CDR2 YNNKEL come from the germline V gene (reference sequence). The CDR3 is made up of 15 amino acids. V lost 1 base and J 4 bases, leaving 13 bases between the germline ends. In nucleotides, the CDR3 is TGTGCCAGCAGCCAAGCTCACGCAGGGCTCTATGGCTACACCTTC. Translation gives CASSQAHAGLYGYTF.

V is TRBV5-1 and J is TRBJ2-5, with 11 bases fitting TRBD2. V was clipped by 1 base and J by 2 bases; unmatched bases: 10. Germline V gene sequence: CDR1 SGHRS, CDR2 YFSETQ. The CDR3 covers 18 residues. In DNA, the CDR3 is TGCGCCAGCAGCTTGATGATAGCGGGAGGGCCGAGGCAAGAGACCCAGTACTTC. It encodes CASSLMIAGGPRQETQYF.